This TCR beta chain came from a study of regulatory T cells in long-lasting Graves disease. General study results and limits: For persistent Graves' patients, TCR diversity was lower than for newly diagnosed ones.

The CDR3 covers 17 residues. Germline lookup yields CDR1 LNHDA and CDR2 SQIVND (reference sequence). With 1 base clipped from V and 7 bases from J, the junction kept 12 bases outside the gene matches. This clonotype was observed a few times. Antigen: not known. Researchers made TCR beta libraries by using iRepertoire HTBI primers and running Arm-PCR on CDR3 regions. TCRdb reprocessed the multiplex PCR reads via MiXCR and lists one record per CDR3 protein. The data hold hundreds of thousands of distinct CDR3 sequences, with about 11% observed a single time. The time point here: newly diagnosed GD, antithyroid drugs for less than 3 months. RNA isolated from PBMCs was used to make the TCR library. American Thyroid Association guidelines defined Graves' disease diagnosis. The same data also went into a second study, on T cells in Graves' hyperthyroidism and ophthalmopathy. From that second work: Graves' hyperthyroidism was deemed stable absent ophthalmopathy progression within 18 months. Exclusions: uncontrolled infection, other autoimmune disease, pregnancy, lactation.

This TCR was recovered from a woman in her twenties or thirties with Graves disease. The input for sequencing was peripheral blood mononuclear cells (PBMCs), taken at new diagnosis, from a patient treated with antithyroid drugs. This chain connects TRBV19 to TRBJ2-2; 7 positions agree with TRBD2. CDR3 loop: CASSIVQIGLVSGELFF. The CDR3 DNA is TGTGCCAGTAGTATAGTCCAAATCGGACTAGTGAGCGGGGAGCTGTTTTTT.